A selection of T cell receptor beta chains follows, all from one sample in a study of radiation and T cells in renal cell carcinoma. Using immunoSEQ multiplex PCR, the repertoire was profiled, and TCRdb retains in-frame clones only, with some absent. The sample lists about 130,000 clones, 81% occurring once. This sample comprised blood, obtained from a patient whose treatment included radiotherapy and nephrectomy. These receptors originate from a man in his fifties or sixties with renal cell carcinoma. The CDR3 runs from the conserved cysteine through the conserved F or W. D genes are given only for firm matches. Clone size is given for some rows only: seen once, a few or many times, or a class if the clone is expanded.

d_call j_call v_call clone_size cdr3_length cdr3_aa cdr3_nt
. TRBJ1-2 TRBV10-3 . 12 CASGMVNYGYTF TGTGCCTCCGGTATGGTTAACTATGGCTACACCTTC
. TRBJ2-5 TRBV5-1 . 14 CASSLVPDQETQYF TGCGCCAGCAGCTTGGTACCAGACCAAGAGACCCAGTACTTC
TRBD2 TRBJ2-7 TRBV2 . 17 CASSFLDLGLVGLEQYF TGTGCCAGCAGTTTTTTAGACCTAGGACTAGTCGGACTGGAGCAGTACTTC
TRBD1 TRBJ1-2 TRBV6-5 . 14 CATHLKQGANGYTF TGTGCCACCCACCTGAAACAGGGGGCGAATGGCTACACCTTC
. TRBJ1-5 TRBV2 few 15 CASSAYPTRPQPQHF TGTGCCAGCAGTGCATACCCGACGAGACCCCAGCCCCAGCATTTT
. TRBJ2-5 TRBV2 . 13 CASSPTSMLTQYF TGTGCCAGCAGTCCCACTAGCATGTTAACCCAGTACTTC
. TRBJ1-1 TRBV2 few 18 CASSSHDRVGEVNTEAFF TGTGCCAGCAGTTCCCATGACCGAGTGGGAGAGGTGAACACTGAAGCTTTCTTT
TRBD1 TRBJ2-7 TRBV28 . 16 CASSFAGGSYKDEQYF TGTGCCAGCAGCTTTGCAGGGGGCTCTTACAAGGACGAGCAGTACTTC
. TRBJ2-7 TRBV14 . 16 CASSQDSPGVRREQYF TGTGCCAGCAGCCAAGACTCCCCGGGGGTGCGTCGCGAGCAGTACTTC
. TRBJ2-3 TRBV5-1 . 16 CASSLVRAGGTDTQYF TGCGCCAGCAGCTTGGTGAGGGCAGGAGGCACAGATACGCAGTATTTT
. TRBJ1-1 TRBV5-1 . 15 CASSLLGVSETEAFF TGCGCCAGCAGCTTGTTGGGGGTCAGTGAAACTGAAGCTTTCTTT
. TRBJ2-5 TRBV9 . 15 CASSSHTGMGETQYF TGTGCCAGCAGCTCCCACACAGGGATGGGGGAGACCCAGTACTTC
TRBD1 TRBJ2-7 TRBV7-2 . 14 CASSLGQGQYEQYF TGTGCCAGCAGCTTAGGGCAGGGACAGTACGAGCAGTACTTC
. TRBJ2-2 TRBV6-5 . 16 CASSYSHAGDTGELFF TGTGCCAGCAGTTACTCCCACGCTGGGGACACCGGGGAGCTGTTTTTT
. TRBJ1-5 TRBV18 . 13 CASSSGKLQPQHF TGTGCCAGCTCCTCAGGGAAGCTTCAGCCCCAGCATTTT
TRBD2 TRBJ2-4 TRBV2 few 14 CASNPTSGVDIQYF TGTGCCAGCAACCCGACTAGCGGGGTTGACATTCAGTACTTC
TRBD1 TRBJ2-7 TRBV27 . 15 CASSLTGTGGYEQYF TGTGCCAGCAGCCTGACCGGGACAGGCGGCTACGAGCAGTACTTC
. TRBJ2-1 TRBV27 once 12 CASQARWNEQFF TGTGCCAGCCAGGCTCGATGGAATGAGCAGTTCTTC
. TRBJ1-5 TRBV2 few 15 CASSEAPGRNQPQHF TGTGCCAGCAGTGAAGCGCCGGGGAGGAATCAGCCCCAGCATTTT
. TRBJ1-2 TRBV28 . 12 CASSLWGSGYTF TGTGCCAGCAGTTTATGGGGTTCTGGCTACACCTTC
. TRBJ1-6 TRBV7-8 . 16 CASSPLTTGGDSPLHF TGTGCCAGCAGCCCCCTCACGACAGGTGGGGATTCACCCCTCCACTTT
. TRBJ2-5 TRBV27 . 14 CASSLYRTQGTQYF TGTGCCAGCAGTCTTTACAGGACACAGGGGACCCAGTACTTC
. TRBJ1-1 TRBV13 . 13 CASSLGEGTEAFF TGTGCCAGCAGCTTAGGGGAGGGCACTGAAGCTTTCTTT
. TRBJ1-6 TRBV19 . 14 CASSIGQGLSPLHF TGTGCCAGTAGTATAGGTCAGGGGCTCTCACCCCTCCACTTT
TRBD2 TRBJ2-1 TRBV27 . 14 CASRVGTRPNEQFF TGTGCCAGCAGAGTCGGGACTAGGCCCAATGAGCAGTTCTTC
. TRBJ2-1 TRBV2 . 15 CASSVWGALGNEQFF TGTGCCAGCAGTGTTTGGGGGGCCTTGGGCAATGAGCAGTTCTTC
. TRBJ2-7 TRBV11-2 . 15 CASSFTQGPLLKQYF TGTGCCAGCAGCTTCACTCAGGGGCCGCTTTTGAAGCAGTACTTC
. TRBJ2-3 TRBV2 . 13 CASSEENTDTQYF TGTGCCAGCAGTGAAGAAAACACAGATACGCAGTATTTT
. TRBJ1-3 TRBV10-3 few 16 CAISESSPGAGNTIYF TGTGCCATCAGTGAGTCGTCGCCCGGGGCTGGAAACACCATATATTTT
TRBD1 TRBJ2-7 TRBV27 few 14 CASSLLQGAYEQYF TGTGCCAGCAGTTTGCTACAGGGGGCTTACGAGCAGTACTTC
. TRBJ1-2 TRBV19 . 13 CASSIDNSYGYTF TGTGCCAGTAGTATAGACAACTCCTATGGCTACACCTTC
. TRBJ1-5 TRBV10-2 once 15 CASSDQGNSNQPQHF TGCGCCAGCAGTGACCAGGGTAATAGCAATCAGCCCCAGCATTTT
TRBD1 TRBJ1-5 TRBV10-3 once 15 CAISEWTGGNQPQHF TGTGCCATCAGTGAGTGGACAGGGGGCAATCAGCCCCAGCATTTT
. TRBJ2-3 TRBV4-1 . 13 CASSQDRGDTQYF TGCGCCAGCAGCCAAGATCGGGGGGATACGCAGTATTTT
. TRBJ1-1 TRBV7-2 . 11 CASSSGTEAFF TGTGCCAGCAGCTCAGGAACTGAAGCTTTCTTT
. TRBJ1-2 TRBV9 . 14 CASSARGINYGYTF TGTGCCAGCAGCGCGAGGGGAATAAACTATGGCTACACCTTC
. TRBJ1-2 TRBV27 . 15 CASSKNTGFNYGYTF TGTGCCAGCAGTAAAAATACAGGTTTTAACTATGGCTACACCTTC
. TRBJ1-5 TRBV14 . 15 CASSLPLGPDQPQHF TGTGCCAGCAGCCTACCACTGGGGCCAGATCAGCCCCAGCATTTT
. TRBJ2-1 TRBV5-4 . 14 CASSSRVTPNEQFF TGTGCCAGCAGCTCCAGAGTAACCCCCAATGAGCAGTTCTTC